These T cell receptor beta chains were read from a single sample in a study of blood T cells in healthy people across ages. TCRdb recomputed calls from the 5' RACE reads with MiXCR, one row per CDR3 protein. The data show over 450,000 distinct CDR3 sequences, 24% seen once. The sample also formed part of further work on T cells of mothers and their children.

The sequencing input was blood. The source of these receptors is a boy aged 10-17 years in good health. CDR3s include the opening cysteine and the closing phenylalanine or tryptophan. D genes are given only for firm matches. For some rows the clone size is stated as once, few or many, or as a class when expanded; others skip it.

size: .
V: TRBV5-6
length: 15
D: TRBD1
J: TRBJ2-7
CDR3: CASSLDRGSSYEQYF
DNA: TGTGCCAGCAGCTTGGACAGGGGTTCGTCCTACGAGCAGTACTTC

size: .
V: TRBV7-2
length: 17
D: TRBD2
J: TRBJ2-7
CDR3: CASSLEASGSIPYEQYF
DNA: TGTGCCAGCAGCTTAGAAGCTAGCGGGAGTATCCCCTACGAGCAGTACTTC

size: few
V: TRBV4-2
length: 17
D: TRBD2
J: TRBJ2-1
CDR3: CASSPPTLTGTRNEQFF
DNA: TGTGCCAGCAGCCCCCCTACCCTAACCGGGACTAGGAATGAGCAGTTCTTC

size: .
V: TRBV27
length: 13
D: .
J: TRBJ2-7
CDR3: CASSSAGEAEQYF
DNA: TGTGCCAGCAGTTCCGCAGGAGAGGCCGAGCAGTACTTC

size: few
V: TRBV12-3/TRBV12-4
length: 13
D: TRBD2
J: TRBJ2-1
CDR3: CASSRTSYNEQFF
DNA: TGTGCCAGCAGCCGGACTAGCTACAATGAGCAGTTCTTC

size: .
V: TRBV2
length: 16
D: .
J: TRBJ2-3
CDR3: CASSPWTGGVTDTQYF
DNA: TGTGCCAGCAGTCCCTGGACTGGCGGGGTAACAGATACGCAGTATTTT

size: few
V: TRBV19
length: 16
D: .
J: TRBJ2-3
CDR3: CASSISRPGDTDTQYF
DNA: TGTGCCAGTAGTATAAGCCGTCCAGGGGACACAGATACGCAGTATTTT

size: few
V: TRBV6-2/TRBV6-3
length: 12
D: .
J: TRBJ2-1
CDR3: CASSKLALEQFF
DNA: TGTGCCAGCAGTAAACTAGCCCTCGAGCAGTTCTTC

size: many
V: TRBV29-1
length: 14
D: TRBD2
J: TRBJ2-7
CDR3: CSVEVSGSPYEQYF
DNA: TGCAGCGTTGAAGTAAGCGGGAGTCCCTACGAGCAGTACTTC

size: few
V: TRBV7-2
length: 20
D: TRBD2
J: TRBJ2-7
CDR3: CASSPNLLAATRPRNYEQYF
DNA: TGTGCCAGCAGCCCAAACCTTCTAGCGGCTACCAGACCCCGAAACTACGAGCAGTACTTC

size: .
V: TRBV20-1
length: 12
D: .
J: TRBJ1-1
CDR3: CSASWVRTEAFF
DNA: TGCAGTGCTAGTTGGGTAAGGACTGAAGCTTTCTTT

size: few
V: TRBV4-3
length: 16
D: .
J: TRBJ2-7
CDR3: CAGSRDQGLGSYEQYF
DNA: TGCGCCGGCAGCCGAGATCAGGGACTTGGTTCCTACGAGCAGTACTTC

size: .
V: TRBV18
length: 12
D: .
J: TRBJ2-7
CDR3: CASSPTTVEQYF
DNA: TGTGCCAGCTCACCCACCACGGTCGAGCAGTACTTC

size: .
V: TRBV7-2
length: 15
D: .
J: TRBJ2-1
CDR3: CASSLEAASYNEQFF
DNA: TGTGCCAGCAGCTTAGAGGCAGCGAGTTACAATGAGCAGTTCTTC

size: few
V: TRBV5-6
length: 14
D: TRBD1
J: TRBJ1-1
CDR3: CASSRKTGYAEAFF
DNA: TGTGCCAGCAGCCGCAAGACAGGGTACGCTGAAGCTTTCTTT

size: few
V: TRBV21-1
length: 19
D: .
J: TRBJ2-7
CDR3: CASSNTGQGMEFVSYEQYF
DNA: TGTGCCAGCAGCAACACGGGACAGGGTATGGAGTTTGTCTCCTACGAGCAGTACTTC

size: .
V: TRBV7-2
length: 15
D: TRBD1
J: TRBJ2-7
CDR3: CASSSTGGGGYEQYF
DNA: TGTGCCAGCAGTTCCACAGGGGGCGGCGGATACGAGCAGTACTTC

size: few
V: TRBV20-1
length: 14
D: TRBD2
J: TRBJ2-7
CDR3: CSARARGGAYEQYF
DNA: TGCAGTGCTAGAGCCCGCGGGGGGGCATACGAGCAGTACTTC

size: few
V: TRBV7-8
length: 17
D: TRBD2
J: TRBJ2-2
CDR3: CASSTTGGAMNTGELFF
DNA: TGTGCCAGCAGCACAACCGGGGGGGCAATGAACACCGGGGAGCTGTTTTTT

size: .
V: TRBV28
length: 15
D: .
J: TRBJ1-1
CDR3: CASSSGQGSYTEAFF
DNA: TGTGCCAGCAGTTCGGGTCAGGGATCGTACACTGAAGCTTTCTTT

size: few
V: TRBV20-1
length: 13
D: .
J: TRBJ1-4
CDR3: CSAEIQGGEKLFF
DNA: TGCAGTGCTGAAATACAGGGTGGGGAAAAACTGTTTTTT

size: .
V: TRBV21-1
length: 17
D: .
J: TRBJ1-2
CDR3: CASPREWCAPSNYGYTF
DNA: TGTGCCAGCCCCCGTGAATGGTGCGCCCCTTCTAACTATGGCTACACCTTC

size: once
V: TRBV27
length: 15
D: TRBD2
J: TRBJ2-2
CDR3: CASSFGREGTGELFF
DNA: TGTGCCAGCAGTTTTGGGCGGGAGGGCACCGGGGAGCTGTTTTTT

size: few
V: TRBV12-3/TRBV12-4
length: 13
D: .
J: TRBJ2-1
CDR3: CASSLSGANEQFF
DNA: TGTGCCAGCAGTTTGAGTGGGGCGAATGAGCAGTTCTTC

size: .
V: TRBV25-1
length: 14
D: .
J: TRBJ2-5
CDR3: CASTRAGLQETQYF
DNA: TGTGCCAGCACTCGGGCGGGGCTCCAAGAGACCCAGTACTTC

size: few
V: TRBV5-1
length: 14
D: TRBD2
J: TRBJ2-7
CDR3: CASRGLAGVDEQYF
DNA: TGCGCCAGCAGGGGACTAGCGGGAGTGGACGAGCAGTACTTC

size: few
V: TRBV14
length: 14
D: .
J: TRBJ1-2
CDR3: CASSQSAENYGYTF
DNA: TGTGCCAGCAGCCAATCGGCGGAGAACTATGGCTACACCTTC

size: .
V: TRBV2
length: 14
D: TRBD1
J: TRBJ1-1
CDR3: CASVPRGPGTEAFF
DNA: TGTGCCAGCGTCCCCAGGGGGCCGGGCACTGAAGCTTTCTTT

size: few
V: TRBV7-2
length: 15
D: TRBD2
J: TRBJ2-7
CDR3: CASSSTSGGPYEQYF
DNA: TGTGCCAGCAGCTCTACTAGCGGGGGCCCCTACGAGCAGTACTTC

size: .
V: TRBV5-1
length: 16
D: .
J: TRBJ2-5
CDR3: CASSSMGSSEQETQYF
DNA: TGCGCCAGCAGCTCAATGGGGTCTTCCGAACAAGAGACCCAGTACTTC

size: .
V: TRBV5-1
length: 16
D: TRBD1
J: TRBJ2-7
CDR3: CASSLASDRTTYEQYF
DNA: TGCGCCAGCAGCTTGGCCTCGGACAGGACAACCTACGAGCAGTACTTC

size: .
V: TRBV6-2/TRBV6-3
length: 11
D: .
J: TRBJ1-1
CDR3: CASSYLSQAFF
DNA: TGTGCCAGCAGTTACTTGTCGCAAGCTTTCTTT

size: .
V: TRBV20-1
length: 15
D: TRBD2
J: TRBJ2-5
CDR3: CSARGLAGSQETQYF
DNA: TGCAGTGCTAGAGGACTAGCGGGGAGCCAAGAGACCCAGTACTTC

size: .
V: TRBV7-9
length: 13
D: .
J: TRBJ1-1
CDR3: CASSPVGYTEAFF
DNA: TGTGCCAGCAGCCCTGTGGGTTACACTGAAGCTTTCTTT